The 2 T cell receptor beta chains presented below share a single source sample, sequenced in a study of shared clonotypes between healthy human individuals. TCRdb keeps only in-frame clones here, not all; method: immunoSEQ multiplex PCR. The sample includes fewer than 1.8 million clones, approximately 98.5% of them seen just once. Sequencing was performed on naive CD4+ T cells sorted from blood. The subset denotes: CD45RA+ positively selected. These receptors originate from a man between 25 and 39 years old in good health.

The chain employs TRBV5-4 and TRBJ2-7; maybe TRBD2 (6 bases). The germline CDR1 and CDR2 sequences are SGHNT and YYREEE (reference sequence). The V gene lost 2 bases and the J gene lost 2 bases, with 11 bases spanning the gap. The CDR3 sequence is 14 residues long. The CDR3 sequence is CASSFAGSPYEQYF. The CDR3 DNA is TGTGCCAGCAGCTTTGCCGGGAGCCCCTACGAGCAGTACTTC. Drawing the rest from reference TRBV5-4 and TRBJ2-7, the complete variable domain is ETGVTQSPTHLIKTRGQQVTLRCSSQSGHNTVSWYQQALGQGPQFIFQYYREEENGRGNFPPRFSGLQFPNYSSELNVNALELDDSALYLCASSFAGSPYEQYFGPGTRLTVT.

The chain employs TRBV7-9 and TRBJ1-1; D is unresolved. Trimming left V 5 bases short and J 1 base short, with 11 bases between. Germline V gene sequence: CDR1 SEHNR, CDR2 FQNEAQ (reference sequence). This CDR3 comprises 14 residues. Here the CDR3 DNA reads TGTGCCAGCAGCCCCGTGGGCGCGAACACTGAAGCTTTCTTT. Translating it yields CASSPVGANTEAFF.